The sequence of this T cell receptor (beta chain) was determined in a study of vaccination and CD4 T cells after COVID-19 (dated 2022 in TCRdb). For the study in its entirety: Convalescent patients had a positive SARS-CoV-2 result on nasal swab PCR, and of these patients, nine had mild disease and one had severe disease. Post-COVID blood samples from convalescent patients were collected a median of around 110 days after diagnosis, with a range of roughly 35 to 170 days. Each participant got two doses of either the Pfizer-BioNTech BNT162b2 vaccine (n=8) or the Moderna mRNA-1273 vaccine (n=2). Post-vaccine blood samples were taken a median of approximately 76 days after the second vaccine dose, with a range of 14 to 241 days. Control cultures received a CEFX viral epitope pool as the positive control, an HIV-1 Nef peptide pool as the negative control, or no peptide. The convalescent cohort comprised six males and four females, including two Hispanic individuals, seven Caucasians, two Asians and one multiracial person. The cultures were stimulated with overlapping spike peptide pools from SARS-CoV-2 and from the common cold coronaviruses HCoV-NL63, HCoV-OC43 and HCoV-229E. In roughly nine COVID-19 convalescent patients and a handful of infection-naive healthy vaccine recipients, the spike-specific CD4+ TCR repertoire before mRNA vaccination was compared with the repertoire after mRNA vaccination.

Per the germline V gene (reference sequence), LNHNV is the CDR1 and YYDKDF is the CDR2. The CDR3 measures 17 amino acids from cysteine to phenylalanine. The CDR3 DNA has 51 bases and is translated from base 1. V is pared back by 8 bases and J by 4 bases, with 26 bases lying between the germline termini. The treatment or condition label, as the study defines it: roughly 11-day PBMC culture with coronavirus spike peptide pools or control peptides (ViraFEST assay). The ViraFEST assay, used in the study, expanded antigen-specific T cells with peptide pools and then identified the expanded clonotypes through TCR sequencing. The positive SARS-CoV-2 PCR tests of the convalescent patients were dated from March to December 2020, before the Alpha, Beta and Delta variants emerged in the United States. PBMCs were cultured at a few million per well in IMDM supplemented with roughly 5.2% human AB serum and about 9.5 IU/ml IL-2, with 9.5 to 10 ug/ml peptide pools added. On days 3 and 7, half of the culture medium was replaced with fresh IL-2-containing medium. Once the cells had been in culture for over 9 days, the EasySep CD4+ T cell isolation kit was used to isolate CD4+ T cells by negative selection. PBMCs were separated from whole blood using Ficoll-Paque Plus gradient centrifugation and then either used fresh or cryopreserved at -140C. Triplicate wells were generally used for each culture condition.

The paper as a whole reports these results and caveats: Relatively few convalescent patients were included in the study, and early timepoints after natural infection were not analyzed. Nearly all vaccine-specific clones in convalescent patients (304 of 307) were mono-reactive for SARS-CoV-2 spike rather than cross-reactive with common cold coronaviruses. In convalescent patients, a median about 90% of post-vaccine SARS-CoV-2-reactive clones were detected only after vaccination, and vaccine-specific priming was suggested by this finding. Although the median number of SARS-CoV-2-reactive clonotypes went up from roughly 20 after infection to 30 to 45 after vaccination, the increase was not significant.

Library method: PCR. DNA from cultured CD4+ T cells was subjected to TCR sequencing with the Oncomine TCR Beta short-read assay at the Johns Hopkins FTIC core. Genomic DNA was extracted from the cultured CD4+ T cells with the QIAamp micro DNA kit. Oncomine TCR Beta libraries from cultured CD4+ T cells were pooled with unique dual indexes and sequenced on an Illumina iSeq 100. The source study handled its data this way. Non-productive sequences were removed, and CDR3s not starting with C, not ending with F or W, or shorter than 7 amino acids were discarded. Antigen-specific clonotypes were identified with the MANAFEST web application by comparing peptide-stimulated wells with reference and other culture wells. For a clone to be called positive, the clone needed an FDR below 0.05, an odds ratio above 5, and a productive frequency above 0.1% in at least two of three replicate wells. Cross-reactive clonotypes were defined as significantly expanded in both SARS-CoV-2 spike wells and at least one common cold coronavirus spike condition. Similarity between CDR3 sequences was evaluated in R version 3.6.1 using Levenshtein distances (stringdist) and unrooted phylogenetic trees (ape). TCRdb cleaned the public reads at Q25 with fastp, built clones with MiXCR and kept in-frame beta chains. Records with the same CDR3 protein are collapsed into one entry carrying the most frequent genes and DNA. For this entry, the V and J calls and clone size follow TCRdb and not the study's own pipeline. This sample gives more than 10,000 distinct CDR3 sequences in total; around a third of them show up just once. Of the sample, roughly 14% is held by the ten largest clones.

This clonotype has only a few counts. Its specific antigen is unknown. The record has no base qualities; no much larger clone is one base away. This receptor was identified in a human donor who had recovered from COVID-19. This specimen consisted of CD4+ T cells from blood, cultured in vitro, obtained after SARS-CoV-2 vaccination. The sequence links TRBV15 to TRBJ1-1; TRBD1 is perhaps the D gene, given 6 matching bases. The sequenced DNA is TGTGCCACCGACCGGCCAGGGGTCACATCTGAACGCACTGAAGCTTTCTTT. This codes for CATDRPGVTSERTEAFF.